This paragraph reports one T cell receptor (beta chain). Germline V lookup: CDR1 ENHRY, CDR2 SYGVKD. J lost 8 bases, V lost 3 bases, and 4 bases had no gene match. CDR3 length equals 14 residues. These data originate in a study of OX40 agonist ivuxolimab in advanced cancers. The method was immunoSEQ multiplex PCR; TCRdb's version includes in-frame clones alone and lacks a portion of them. Among about 80,000 clones listed, around 80% were seen once. This receptor was obtained from an adult with an advanced solid tumor such as melanoma, head and neck, liver or kidney cancer. The V and J genes are TRBV10-3 and TRBJ2-1; 10 bases map to TRBD2. This specimen consisted of CD4+ or CD8+ T cells sorted from blood, obtained in a trial of the OX40 agonist ivuxolimab. In DNA, the CDR3 is TGTGCCATCAGTGACCTAGCGGGAGTAGATGAGCAGTTCTTC. As protein: CAISDLAGVDEQFF.